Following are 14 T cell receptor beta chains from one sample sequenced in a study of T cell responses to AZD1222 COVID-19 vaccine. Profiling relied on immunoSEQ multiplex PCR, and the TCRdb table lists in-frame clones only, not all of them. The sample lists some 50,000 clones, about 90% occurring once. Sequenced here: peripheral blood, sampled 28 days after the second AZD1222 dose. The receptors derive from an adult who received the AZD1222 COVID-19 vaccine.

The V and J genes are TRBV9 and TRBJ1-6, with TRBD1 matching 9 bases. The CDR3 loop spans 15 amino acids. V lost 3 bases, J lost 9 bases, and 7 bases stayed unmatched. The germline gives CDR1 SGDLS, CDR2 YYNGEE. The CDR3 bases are TGTGCCAGCAGCGCGAAACCGGGACAGGGTTCACCCCTCCACTTT. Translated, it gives CASSAKPGQGSPLHF.

CDR3 sequence (DNA): TGTGCCAGCAGCTTCCGACTAGCGGGAGGAGGTAATGAGCAGTTCTTC. This translates into CASSFRLAGGGNEQFF. The chain is built from TRBV7-2 and TRBJ2-1, with 13 positions matching TRBD2. The trim removed 3 bases at V and 7 bases at J, leaving 6 bases unmatched. CDR3 length equals 16 residues. Per the germline V gene, CDR1 is SGHTA and CDR2 is FQGNSA.

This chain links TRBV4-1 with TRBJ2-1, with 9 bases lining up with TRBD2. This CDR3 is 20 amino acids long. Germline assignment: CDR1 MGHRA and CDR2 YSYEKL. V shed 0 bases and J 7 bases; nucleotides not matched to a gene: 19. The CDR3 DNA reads TGCGCCAGCAGCCAAGATCGTGGTAGCGGGAGAGGTGCGGGGGTAAATGAGCAGTTCTTC. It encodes CASSQDRGSGRGAGVNEQFF.

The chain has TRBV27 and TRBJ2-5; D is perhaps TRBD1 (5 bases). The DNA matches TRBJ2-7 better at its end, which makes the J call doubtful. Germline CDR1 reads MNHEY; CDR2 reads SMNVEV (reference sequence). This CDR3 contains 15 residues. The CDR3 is CASSLSAGISYEQYF. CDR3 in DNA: TGTGCCAGCAGTTTATCGGCAGGGATCTCCTACGAGCAGTACTTC.

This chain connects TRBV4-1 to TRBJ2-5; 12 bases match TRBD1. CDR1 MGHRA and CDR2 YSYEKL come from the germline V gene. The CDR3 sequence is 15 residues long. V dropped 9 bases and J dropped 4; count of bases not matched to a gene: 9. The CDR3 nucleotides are TGCGCCAGTTCGCCGGGACAGGGGGCTTCAGAGACCCAGTACTTC. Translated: CASSPGQGASETQYF.

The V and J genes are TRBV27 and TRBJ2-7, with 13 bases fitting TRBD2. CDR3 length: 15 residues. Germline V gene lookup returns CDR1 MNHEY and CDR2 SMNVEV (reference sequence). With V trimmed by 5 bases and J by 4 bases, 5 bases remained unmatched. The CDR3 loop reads CASSPGLAGIYEQYF. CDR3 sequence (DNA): TGTGCCAGCAGTCCGGGACTAGCGGGAATTTACGAGCAGTACTTC.

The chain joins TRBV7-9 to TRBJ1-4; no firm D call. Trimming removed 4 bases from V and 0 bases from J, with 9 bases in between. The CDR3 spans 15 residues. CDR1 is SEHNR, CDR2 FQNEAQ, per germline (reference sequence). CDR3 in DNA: TGTGCCAGCAGCTCCCGACACTCAACTAATGAAAAACTGTTTTTT. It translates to CASSSRHSTNEKLFF. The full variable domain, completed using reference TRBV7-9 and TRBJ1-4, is DTGVSQNPRHKITKRGQNVTFRCDPISEHNRLYWYRQTLGQGPEFLTYFQNEAQLEKSRLLSDRFSAERPKGSFSTLEIQRTEQGDSAMYLCASSSRHSTNEKLFFGSGTQLSVL.

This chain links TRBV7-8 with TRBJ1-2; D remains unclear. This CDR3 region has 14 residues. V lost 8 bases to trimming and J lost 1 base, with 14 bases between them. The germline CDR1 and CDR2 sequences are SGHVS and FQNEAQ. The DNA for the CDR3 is TGTGCCAGCTCAGCTTACCCACTTAACTATGGCTACACCTTC. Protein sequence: CASSAYPLNYGYTF.

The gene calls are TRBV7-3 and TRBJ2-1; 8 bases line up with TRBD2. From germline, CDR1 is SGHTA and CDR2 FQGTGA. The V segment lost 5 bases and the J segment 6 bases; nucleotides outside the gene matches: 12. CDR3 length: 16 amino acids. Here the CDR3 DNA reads TGTGCCAGCAGCCCCGGGAGGGGGGGCACCGGCAATGAGCAGTTCTTC. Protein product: CASSPGRGGTGNEQFF.

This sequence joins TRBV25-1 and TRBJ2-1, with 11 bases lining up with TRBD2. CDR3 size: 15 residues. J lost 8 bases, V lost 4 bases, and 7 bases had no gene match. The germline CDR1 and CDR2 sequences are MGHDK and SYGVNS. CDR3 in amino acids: CASSATSGRFDEQFF. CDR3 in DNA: TGTGCCAGCAGTGCTACTAGCGGGAGATTCGATGAGCAGTTCTTC.

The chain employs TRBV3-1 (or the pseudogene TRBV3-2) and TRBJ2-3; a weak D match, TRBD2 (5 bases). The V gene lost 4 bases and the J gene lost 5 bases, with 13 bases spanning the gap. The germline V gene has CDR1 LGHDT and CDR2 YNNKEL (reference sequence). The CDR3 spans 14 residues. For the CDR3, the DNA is TGTGCCAGCAGCCGGAGCGGTTCGGGAGATACGCAGTATTTT. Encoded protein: CASSRSGSGDTQYF.

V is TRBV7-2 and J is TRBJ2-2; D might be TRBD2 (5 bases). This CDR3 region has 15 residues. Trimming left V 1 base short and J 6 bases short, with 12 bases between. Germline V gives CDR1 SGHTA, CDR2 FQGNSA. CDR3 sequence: CASSLEVGSPGELFF. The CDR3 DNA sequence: TGTGCCAGCAGCTTAGAAGTAGGGAGTCCCGGGGAGCTGTTTTTT.

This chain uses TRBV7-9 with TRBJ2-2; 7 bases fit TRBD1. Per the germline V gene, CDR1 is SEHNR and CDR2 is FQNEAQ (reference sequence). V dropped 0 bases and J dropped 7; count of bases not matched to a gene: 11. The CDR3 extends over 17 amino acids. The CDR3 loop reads CASSLAVLGQAGGELFF. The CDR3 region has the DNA TGTGCCAGCAGCTTAGCGGTACTAGGACAGGCCGGCGGGGAGCTGTTTTTT.

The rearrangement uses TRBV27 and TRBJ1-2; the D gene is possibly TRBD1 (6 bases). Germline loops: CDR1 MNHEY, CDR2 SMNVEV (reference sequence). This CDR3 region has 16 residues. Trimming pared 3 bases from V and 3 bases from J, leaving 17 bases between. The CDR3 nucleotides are TGTGCCAGCAGTTTCGTGGGAACAGGGCCTTACTATGGCTACACCTTC. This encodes CASSFVGTGPYYGYTF.